This passage covers 2 T cell receptor beta chains from one sample sequenced in a study of CD8 T cells in ankylosing spondylitis. TCRdb called the 5' RACE reads again in MiXCR, with one record for every CDR3 protein. The sample lists under 200,000 distinct CDR3 sequences; over 10% were seen once. Source material: blood, either unsorted or a sorted T cell fraction (not recorded which). These receptors came from a female donor with ankylosing spondylitis or in good health (not recorded which).

The chain couples TRBV7-8 to TRBJ2-4, with D maybe TRBD2 (7 bases). The germline V and J ends were trimmed by 5 bases and 7 bases, with 18 bases remaining between them. The length of the CDR3 is 15 residues. Germline V CDR1 and CDR2: SGHVS, FQNEAQ. This chain's CDR3 is CASSVTQGGANIQYF. In DNA, the CDR3 is TGTGCCAGCAGCGTAACACAGGGAGGGGCGAACATTCAGTACTTC.

The rearrangement joins TRBV7-2 to TRBJ1-5; maybe TRBD1 (5 bases). V lost 5 bases and J lost 3, with 11 bases in between. Germline assignment: CDR1 SGHTA and CDR2 FQGNSA. This CDR3 spans 14 amino acids. CDR3 sequence (DNA): TGTGCCAGCAGCGGCCGGGGCGACAATCAGCCCCAGCATTTT. Translated, it gives CASSGRGDNQPQHF.